The 26 T cell receptor beta chains below come from one sample, sequenced in a study of T cells in Graves' hyperthyroidism and ophthalmopathy. Amplified regions were TCR beta CDR3 sequences from RNA transcripts. First-round RT-PCR of the TCR CDR3 relied on the HTBI primer set. TCRdb re-analysed the multiplex PCR reads in MiXCR, keeping a single row per CDR3 protein. The table lists almost 600,000 distinct CDR3 sequences, around 13% of them singletons. Sequencing used blood. The receptors were gathered from a woman between 25 and 40 years old with Graves' hyperthyroidism that later progressed to Graves' ophthalmopathy.

The rearrangement links TRBV5-1 to TRBJ1-1, with D maybe TRBD1 (5 bases). Germline lookup yields CDR1 SGHRS and CDR2 YFSETQ. CDR3 length equals 16 residues. V was pared by 4 bases and J by 2 bases, with 18 bases between. The CDR3 region has the DNA TGCGCCAGCAGCCCGGTCCGCGACAGAGTCAACACTGAAGCTTTCTTT. The encoded protein is CASSPVRDRVNTEAFF. The complete variable domain, with remaining parts taken from reference TRBV5-1 and TRBJ1-1, reads KAGVTQTPRYLIKTRGQQVTLSCSPISGHRSVSWYQQTPGQGLQFLFEYFSETQRNKGNFPGRFSGRQFSNSRSEMNVSTLELGDSALYLCASSPVRDRVNTEAFFGQGTRLTVV.

This clonotype was seen ten or more times. The DNA for the CDR3 is TGTGCCAGCTCACCACCGCTTCCTCTGGGGAACACTGAAGCTTTCTTT. Protein: CASSPPLPLGNTEAFF. This chain uses TRBV18 with TRBJ1-1; D uncertain. V was cut by 0 bases and J by 1 base, with 12 bases left in between. The CDR3 has 16 residues. Germline V gives CDR1 KGHSH, CDR2 LQKENI.

This clonotype was counted at least ten times. The chain couples TRBV13 to TRBJ1-5, with 8 bases fitting TRBD1. V lost 5 bases, J lost 7 bases, and 7 bases stayed unmatched. The CDR3 covers 14 residues. Germline loops: CDR1 PRHDT, CDR2 FYEKMQ (reference sequence). The CDR3 protein is CASSQDRGGQPQHF. For the CDR3, the DNA is TGTGCCAGCAGCCAAGACAGGGGTGGGCAGCCCCAGCATTTT.

Comments on this clonotype: A much bigger clone sits one base away, suggesting this may be a read error. The chain employs TRBV28 and TRBJ2-7; 7 bases are shared with TRBD1. The germline CDR1 and CDR2 sequences are MDHEN and SYDVKM. The CDR3 totals 14 residues. The CDR3 coding sequence is TGTGCCAGCAATCGACAGGGAGCCTTTTACGAGCAGTGCTTC. It codes for CASNRQGAFYEQCF.

This clonotype appeared many times. The rearrangement links TRBV3-1 to TRBJ1-2; no reliable D call. This CDR3 is built from 16 residues. With 2 bases removed from V and 5 bases from J, the gap between germline ends came to 18 bases. Looked up from germline, CDR1 is LGHDT and CDR2 is YNNKEL (reference sequence). As DNA, the CDR3 is TGTGCCAGCAGCCAACGGAGCGACTGGGTGCGTTATGGCTACACCTTC. Its protein is CASSQRSDWVRYGYTF. Drawing the rest from reference TRBV3-1 and TRBJ1-2, the complete variable domain is DTAVSQTPKYLVTQMGNDKSIKCEQNLGHDTMYWYKQDSKKFLKIMFSYNNKELIINETVPNRFSPKSPDKAHLNLHINSLELGDSAVYFCASSQRSDWVRYGYTFGSGTRLTVV.

This clonotype was recorded at least ten times. J is TRBJ1-1 and V is TRBV30; possible D gene TRBD1, 6 bases. The CDR3 is 14 residues long. The germline V gene encodes CDR1 GTSNPN and CDR2 SVGIG (reference sequence). V was cut by 6 bases and J by 0 bases, with 14 bases left in between. CDR3 DNA sequence: TGTGCCTGCCGGACAGAATTTATGAACACTGAAGCTTTCTTT. This codes for CACRTEFMNTEAFF.

This clonotype came up many times. J is TRBJ2-7 and V is TRBV11-2; TRBD2 matches at 7 bases. Germline CDR1 reads SGHAT; CDR2 reads FQNNGV. After removal of 4 bases from V and 5 bases from J, the junction contained 8 bases not matched to a gene. This CDR3 is 14 amino acids long. CDR3 DNA sequence: TGTGCCAGCAGCTCGGTGCGGGAGAGTCACGAGCAGTACTTC. This encodes CASSSVRESHEQYF.

In its sample, this clonotype was seen many times. The chain couples TRBV30 to TRBJ1-1, with D possibly matching TRBD1 (5 bases). CDR1 is GTSNPN and CDR2 is SVGIG in the germline V gene (reference sequence). Trimming pared 5 bases from V and 0 bases from J, leaving 10 bases between. The CDR3 contains 13 residues. Here the CDR3 DNA reads TGTGCCTGGCGGGGACGAATGAACACTGAAGCTTTCTTT. Residues: CAWRGRMNTEAFF.

This clonotype was counted ten times or more. V usage is TRBV14 and J usage is TRBJ2-1; 11 bases fit TRBD2. The CDR3 has 16 residues. Germline values: CDR1 SGHDN, CDR2 FVKESK. V was clipped by 5 bases and J by 3 bases; unmatched bases: 6. CDR3 bases: TGTGCCAGCAGCTTCGCCGGGACTAGCGGCTACAATGAGCAGTTCTTC. As protein: CASSFAGTSGYNEQFF.

This clonotype was seen many times. The chain uses TRBV7-3 and TRBJ1-1; 7 bases align to TRBD1. The junction had 6 bases not matched to a gene; V was cut back by 5 bases and J by 3 bases. Germline CDR1 SGHTA, CDR2 FQGTGA. The CDR3 runs to 14 residues. The CDR3 is CASSKNRGDTEAFF. The CDR3 nucleotides read TGTGCCAGCAGCAAAAACAGGGGTGACACTGAAGCTTTCTTT.

This clonotype was recorded at least ten times. The CDR3 DNA reads as TGTGCCAGCAGCCCCCGACAGGCGAATTCACCCCTCCACTTT. Encoded protein: CASSPRQANSPLHF. The chain carries TRBV11-3 and TRBJ1-6; tentative D call: TRBD1 (6 bases). V lost 5 bases to trimming and J lost 7 bases, with 12 bases between them. The CDR3 length is 14 residues. CDR1 SGHNT and CDR2 YENEEA come from the germline V gene.

Many counts were recorded for this clonotype. The genes are TRBV9 and TRBJ2-2; no clear D. V was cut by 4 bases and J by 1 base, with 17 bases left in between. Germline V gene data show CDR1 as SGDLS and CDR2 as YYNGEE. The CDR3 is 17 amino acids. The CDR3 nucleotides read TGTGCCAGCAGCATAGGGATTGCAAGGCTGAACACCGGGGAGCTGTTTTTT. Translating it yields CASSIGIARLNTGELFF.

This chain uses TRBV3-1 with TRBJ1-1; D perhaps matches TRBD1 (5 bases). V lost 0 bases and J 3 bases, leaving 14 bases between the germline ends. CDR1 is LGHDT, CDR2 YNNKEL, per germline (reference sequence). The CDR3 length is 16 residues. The CDR3 is CASSQDLGGPYTEAFF. The CDR3 nucleotides read TGTGCCAGCAGCCAAGATCTCGGGGGACCCTACACTGAAGCTTTCTTT.

Concerning this clonotype: This may arise from a read error, as a much more abundant clone is one base away. This sequence joins TRBV30 and TRBJ1-5, with TRBD1 as a possible D gene (5 bases). The CDR3 has 18 residues. From germline, CDR1 is GTSNPN and CDR2 SVGIG (reference sequence). The CDR3 region is CAWREGVGRMYSNQPQQF. For the CDR3, the DNA is TGTGCCTGGAGAGAGGGCGTGGGGCGGATGTATAGCAATCAGCCCCAGCAATTT.

CDR3 sequence reads: CASSPSSGSGGELFF. The CDR3 DNA follows: TGTGCCAGCAGCCCATCTAGCGGGAGTGGCGGGGAGCTGTTTTTT. The J gene is TRBJ2-2, the V gene TRBV3-1; TRBD2 matches 10 bases. This CDR3 is built from 15 residues. J lost 7 bases, V lost 4 bases, and 6 bases had no gene match. The germline CDR1 and CDR2 sequences are LGHDT and YNNKEL (reference sequence).

This clonotype was picked up many times. DNA for the CDR3: TGTGCCACCAGCCAAAGGGACAGGGGATTTCGCGGGAGTACAGATACGCAGTATTTT. As protein: CATSQRDRGFRGSTDTQYF. The chain recombines TRBV15 with TRBJ2-3; 10 bases are shared with TRBD1. The CDR3 is made up of 19 amino acids. V shed 5 bases and J 3 bases; nucleotides not matched to a gene: 17. Germline CDR1 LNHNV, CDR2 YYDKDF (reference sequence).

V and J are TRBV13 and TRBJ2-3; 7 bases line up with TRBD2. CDR3 size: 16 residues. From germline, CDR1 is PRHDT and CDR2 FYEKMQ (reference sequence). With 3 bases clipped from V and 4 bases from J, the junction kept 10 bases outside the gene matches. The DNA of the CDR3 is TGTGCCAGCAGCTTCCGGGCGGGAGATGGCGCAGATACGCAGTATTTT. It is translated as CASSFRAGDGADTQYF.

Many counts were recorded for this clonotype. The CDR3 sequence is CASSLKISGPEGYTF. The DNA for the CDR3 is TGTGCCAGCAGCTTAAAGATATCAGGGCCCGAAGGCTACACCTTC. This chain joins TRBV7-3 and TRBJ1-2, with D possibly TRBD1 on 5 matching bases. The CDR3 has 15 residues. The V end lost 1 base, the J end lost 8 bases, and 17 bases lay between the germline ends. Per germline, CDR1 SGHTA and CDR2 FQGTGA.

This clonotype showed up just a few times. The J gene is TRBJ1-5, the V gene TRBV30; 10 bases line up with TRBD1. V lost 1 base and J lost 1; bases outside the gene matches: 10. CDR3 length: 18 residues. The V gene's germline CDR1 is GTSNPN and CDR2 SVGIG (reference sequence). DNA of the CDR3: TGTGCCTGGAGTGCCGGACAGGGGGGATGGGGAAGCAATCAGCCCCAGCATTTT. This encodes CAWSAGQGGWGSNQPQHF.

Of note for this clonotype: A much larger clone lies a single base off, so this may be a read error. V is TRBV20-1 and J is TRBJ2-2; TRBD2 matches 12 bases. The CDR3 totals 16 residues. In germline, CDR1 is DFQATT, CDR2 SNEGSKA (reference sequence). With 2 bases clipped from V and 9 bases from J, the junction kept 10 bases outside the gene matches. CDR3 DNA sequence: TGCAGTGCTAGACTTTCACTAGCGGGAGGTGTAAGGGAGCTGTTTTTT. Its translation: CSARLSLAGGVRELFF.

In this sample, this clonotype turned up many times. The V and J genes are TRBV11-3 and TRBJ2-1; TRBD2 matches at 13 bases. V was pared by 5 bases and J by 9 bases, with 10 bases of the junction left unmatched. Per the germline V gene, CDR1 is SGHNT and CDR2 is YENEEA. The CDR3 extends over 16 amino acids. CDR3 nucleotides: TGTGCCAGCAGCGGAGAGGGGACTAGCGGGAATATTGAGCAGTTCTTC. Its protein is CASSGEGTSGNIEQFF.

This clonotype has at least ten counts. The chain combines TRBV7-2 with TRBJ2-5; possibly TRBD2 for D (5 bases). Germline V gene data show CDR1 as SGHTA and CDR2 as FQGNSA. The length of the CDR3 is 15 residues. Trimming took 5 bases from V and 1 from J, leaving 14 bases between them. CDR3 sequence: CASSPRGLLQETQYF. The CDR3 DNA sequence: TGTGCCAGCAGCCCCCGCGGACTCCTCCAAGAGACCCAGTACTTC.

This clonotype was seen many times. The gene calls are TRBV7-2 and TRBJ2-7; 10 bases are shared with TRBD1. CDR1 and CDR2 from the germline V gene are SGHTA and FQGNSA. V gave up 0 bases and J gave up 4 bases; unmatched junction bases: 3. The CDR3 has 15 residues. This chain's CDR3 is CASSLAPGQGYEQYF. For the CDR3, the DNA is TGTGCCAGCAGCTTAGCCCCGGGACAGGGGTACGAGCAGTACTTC.

This clonotype was observed at least ten times. The gene calls are TRBV20-1 and TRBJ2-1; TRBD2 agrees at 8 bases. CDR1 is DFQATT, CDR2 SNEGSKA, per germline (reference sequence). The CDR3 length is 17 residues. Trimming removed 2 bases from V and 0 bases from J; junction bases left unmatched: 9. The CDR3 DNA sequence: TGCAGTGCTAGATATCCTAGCGGGTTGAGCTCCTACAATGAGCAGTTCTTC. It is translated as CSARYPSGLSSYNEQFF.

This clonotype occurred many times. This chain links TRBV2 with TRBJ2-3; D gene ambiguous. V was shortened by 7 bases and J by 9 bases, with 11 bases between the two germline ends. The CDR3 is 11 amino acids. Germline assignment: CDR1 SNHLY and CDR2 FYNNEI. CDR3 loop: CASIVEGTQYF. Written as DNA, the CDR3 is TGTGCCAGCATCGTCGAAGGGACGCAGTATTTT.

The table lists this clonotype with a few counts. This sequence joins TRBV6-5 and TRBJ1-3; possibly TRBD1 for D (5 bases). Between the trimmed V and J ends, which lost 5 bases and 4 bases, there was a span of 18 bases. CDR1 and CDR2 (germline): MNHEY, SVGAGI. The CDR3 covers 16 residues. The CDR3 loop is CASSIRSGSGGNTIYF. In DNA, the CDR3 is TGTGCCAGCAGTATTCGATCCGGCTCAGGGGGAAACACCATATATTTT.